This T cell receptor (beta chain) was captured by sequencing in a study of cytomegalovirus exposure and HLA in healthy donors (dated by TCRdb to about 2017). In terms of the full investigation: An earlier analysis of some 600 of the donors reported 250 to 300 Gb of sequence data and around 100 million unique TCR beta sequences obtained from around 190 million T cells. An early release covering roughly 600 HLA-typed donors comprised 250 to 350 gigabases of sequencing data and around 86 million unique TCR sequences. Among the roughly 400 genotyped donors, 75% to 90% belonged to the genetic ancestry cluster associated with self-reported Caucasian donors. The study aimed to test whether cataloging public T cell receptors could reveal signatures of past pathogen exposure. The study profiled the T cell repertoires of under 700 subjects by immunosequencing and related them to cytomegalovirus serostatus. A separate validation cohort of over a hundred different subjects was used in addition to the approximately 640-subject first cohort. To predict cytomegalovirus infection status, the study combined high-throughput TCR immunosequencing, statistical association of individual TCRs with disease status, and machine learning. In a later analysis, previously published TCR beta repertoires from more than 500 donors were re-analyzed and high-resolution HLA genotyping was added so that TCR occurrence patterns could be studied. Rather than drawing on any new phenotypic data, the later analysis identified candidate immune exposures from TCR beta sequences and the way those sequences occurred across donors. An earlier analysis of around 580 of the donors used high-throughput TCR beta sequencing to judge whether each TCR beta V gene segment behaved as functional or pseudogenic. Donor age, sex, ethnicity and CMV serostatus were compiled together with the repertoire data. Genome-wide SNP genotypes for about 65% of the 666 donors were used in a later genetic analysis, which treated that subset as a discovery cohort. Every discovery cohort repertoire had been produced on one sequencing platform. HLA typing covered class I and class II loci at four-digit resolution. The number of typed donors differed by locus: about 629-630 for A, B, C, DRB1 and DQB1; approximately 520 for DQA1; 606 for DPA1; and around 450 for DPB1. A few DR-DQ haplotypes were handled as single units for association and clustering because linkage in the cohort was strong. Among around 400 genotyped donors of the cohort, an average of approximately 230,000 unique TCR beta nucleotide sequences were sequenced per donor, roughly 20% of them non-productive. What the authors observed across the whole study: A further reported finding was that TCR beta sequences accurately predicted the HLA-A and HLA-B alleles for most subjects in the first cohort. The classifier was reported to diagnose cytomegalovirus status with high specificity and sensitivity in both the original and validation cohorts. HLA typing was unavailable for some donors at each locus, so association tests used only the typed subset. Some IMGT-functional V segments, including TRBV6-2 and TRBV6-3, could not be told apart with the 87-base-pair reads, so those segments were excluded. A cluster of highly shared sequence variants was judged likely to represent a technical artifact of the sequencing pipeline. A later analysis found that most CMV-associated TCR beta chains appeared HLA-restricted, with HLA associations seemingly driven largely by CMV exposure. Across donors, most TCR sequences were observed very rarely, whereas some public TCRs were present in many individuals. Sequencing depth was assumed to be roughly uniform across donors in the presence/absence analyses, though that assumption may not hold. A few of the identified cytomegalovirus-associated TCR beta chains were confirmed in vitro to be specific for cytomegalovirus antigens. V-gene and J-gene trimming of TCR beta chains was associated with a missense DCLRE1C variant in a later genetic analysis, and the association was replicated in an independent cohort. In the study, approximately 150 TCR beta chains were listed as associated with cytomegalovirus. A later analysis associated 17,000 or so TCR beta sequences with specific HLA alleles at a false discovery rate of 0.05. In a later analysis, HLA-associated TCR beta chains were found to be more clonally expanded and to have lower generation probabilities than equally common non-associated chains. A later analysis found that TCR association rates varied across HLA loci, with DRB1 alleles showing the most associated TCRs and HLA-C alleles the fewest. A later analysis reported that several top co-occurrence clusters appeared linked to parvovirus B19, influenza, CMV and Epstein-Barr virus. When HLA alleles, especially DR and DQ, strongly co-occurred, attributing TCR associations to individual alleles was difficult. Only TCR beta chains were sequenced in this cohort, and the absence of alpha or paired-chain data limited detectable features. According to the authors, the approach could potentially be generalized to other disease states and immunological phenotypes. Immune exposure information for the cohort was limited to CMV serostatus. According to a later genetic analysis, donors in an Asian-associated ancestry cluster had fewer N-insertions in productive TCRs than the roughly 700-donor mean. Linkage disequilibrium might explain the correlated functional status among segregating V segments, but an unknown experimental factor could not be ruled out. Because counts were too low, more than 15 rarely observed V segments, including chromosome 9 orphons, were left out of the earlier analysis of approximately 580 of the donors. In an earlier analysis of 587 of the donors, most TCR beta V segments were observed in productive rearrangements about 87% or about 30% of the time, broadly matching IMGT annotations.

The cohort consisted of 650 to 850 healthy bone marrow donors. At the time of sampling, all cohort members were nominally healthy, though unrecorded immune exposures were likely present. CMV serostatus was recorded as positive for 289 and negative for about 50% of the roughly 700 cohort members, whereas no CMV serostatus was recorded for the donor in question. A peripheral blood sample was provided by each donor, and peripheral blood mononuclear cells were used for TCR beta sequencing. Genomic DNA was extracted from the blood cell samples with the Qiagen DNeasy Blood Extraction Kit. The library was built by means of the immunoSEQ multiplex PCR assay. For the multiplex PCR, a mixture combining 60 forward primers for TCR Vbeta segments and 13 reverse primers for TCR Jbeta segments was used. A multiplex PCR assay on genomic DNA amplified the CDR3 region of rearranged TCR beta genes. The amplified TCR beta libraries were sequenced on the Illumina HiSeq System as 87-base-pair reads. Per the original workflow: In a later analysis, 77 million or so unique TCR beta chains were counted across the 500 to 700 repertoires, and roughly 10 million of these chains were shared by at least two donors. Raw reads were error-corrected and collapsed into unique sequences with a nearest-neighbor algorithm that merged closely related sequences to remove PCR and sequencing errors. To assign V, D and J gene segments, CDR3 sequences were aligned to IMGT reference sequences. Each retained sequence needed at least a six-nucleotide match to both a V gene segment and a J gene segment. A rearrangement counted as productive if the CDR3 had no stop codons and remained in frame with V and J, and every other rearrangement counted as non-productive. Following IMGT convention, CDR3 was defined as the stretch from the second conserved V-encoded cysteine up to the conserved J-encoded phenylalanine. The earlier analysis of about 590 of the donors excluded sequences that lacked an unambiguous match to a single V gene segment. In an earlier analysis of about 590 of the donors, a V segment was called functional when productive rearrangements were above 56.7%, and segregating when the standard deviation between donors exceeded 5%. A statistical classification framework was built to diagnose cytomegalovirus status from the catalog of TCR beta chain sequences. A later analysis assigned V and J genes by comparing TCR nucleotide sequences with IMGT/GENE-DB human TR gene sequences. A later analysis assigned CDR3 sequences and most-parsimonious VDJ recombination scenarios with the TCRdist pipeline. A later analysis defined each TCR beta chain by its CDR3 amino acid sequence plus V-gene family, and excluded reads lacking a unique V-gene family. As a way to deal with suspected cross-contamination and a sequencing artifact, a later analysis dropped 592 nucleotide sequences that were highly shared and had low generation probability. In a later analysis, a clonal expansion index was calculated for each public chain from normalized within-repertoire ranks of inferred template counts. In a later analysis, generation probabilities were computed using a VDJ recombination model fitted to out-of-frame rearrangements, and the results were checked against IGoR. Hypergeometric tests were used in a later analysis to score TCR-TCR, TCR-HLA and TCR-CMV co-occurrence, with a repertoire-size bias correction applied to the TCR pairs. False discovery rates were estimated in a later analysis by permuting HLA or CMV assignments 20 times. A later analysis grouped co-occurring TCRs with DBSCAN, adding TCRdist sequence similarity when clustering within HLA-allele-positive subsets. Repertoires with fewer than 30,000 or more than 120,000 public chains, plus five repertoires with anomalous nucleotide sharing, were excluded from co-occurrence clustering. Not all clones reach the TCRdb copy of this immuneACCESS table, which keeps in-frame sequences only. Checked studies attribute under half of the gap to unresolved V genes and leave the rest unexplained. That table gives V, J and clone size, and the DNA gave D and trimming. The sample table records about 160,000 clones; approximately 79% of these occur just once. The top ten clones comprise approximately 2% of the sample.

At the junction V is shortened by 4 bases and J by 4 bases; bases outside the gene matches: 3. The CDR1 and CDR2 encoded by the germline V gene are MGHDK and SYGVNS. The cysteine opens and the phenylalanine closes a CDR3 of 14 amino acids. Kept here is only the CDR3 DNA, which spans 42 bases and is read in frame from base 1. With respect to this clone: Its cognate antigen has yet to be identified. No much larger clone is present one base from it, and per-base qualities are unavailable.

This sequence uses TRBV25-1 and TRBJ2-3; a stretch of 9 junction bases matches TRBD1. Sequenced input: PBMCs. This sequence originates from a human donor in good health. The CDR3 has the sequence CASSATGGPDTQYF. The DNA is as follows: TGTGCCAGCAGTGCGACAGGGGGACCAGATACGCAGTATTTT.